A selection of T cell receptor beta chains follows, all from one sample in a study of shared clonotypes between healthy human individuals. TCRdb's copy holds only in-frame clones and misses some; the assay was immunoSEQ multiplex PCR. The table records over 75,000 clones, almost 70% of them present only once. The sequencing sample was made of memory CD8+ T cells sorted from blood. The receptor set was obtained from a young man in good health. Both conserved end residues are part of each CDR3. Each record gives: CDR3 protein, CDR3 DNA, clone size, J gene, D gene, CDR3 length, V gene. D genes are given only for firm matches. Size values are once, few and many counts, or a class for expanded clones, and some rows have none.

CAISGRAAYGYTF	TGTGCCATCAGTGGCAGGGCGGCCTATGGCTACACCTTC	.	TRBJ1-2	.	13	TRBV10-3
CASSLEGDSSYEQYF	TGTGCCAGCAGCTTAGAGGGGGACAGCTCCTACGAGCAGTACTTC	.	TRBJ2-7	TRBD1	15	TRBV28
CTSSQDSRNEQYF	TGCACCAGCAGCCAAGATTCCCGGAACGAGCAGTACTTC	.	TRBJ2-7	.	13	TRBV1
CASSLGRDTQYF	TGTGCCAGCAGCTTGGGGAGAGATACGCAGTATTTT	few	TRBJ2-3	.	12	TRBV5-4
CASSSGLAVTDTQYF	TGTGCCAGCAGTTCGGGCCTAGCGGTTACAGATACGCAGTATTTT	.	TRBJ2-3	TRBD2	15	TRBV2
CASSLRGEGVFRVEQYF	TGTGCCAGCAGTCTTCGTGGGGAGGGGGTCTTTCGGGTCGAGCAGTACTTC	many	TRBJ2-7	.	17	TRBV11-2
CASSPGYNEQFF	TGTGCCAGCTCACCCGGATACAATGAGCAGTTCTTC	.	TRBJ2-1	.	12	TRBV18
CASSFTGTGVFQETQYF	TGTGCCAGCAGCTTTACCGGGACAGGGGTTTTTCAAGAGACCCAGTACTTC	.	TRBJ2-5	TRBD1	17	TRBV5-4
CASTVAPGLSAVNEQFF	TGTGCCAGCACCGTAGCCCCGGGACTATCCGCGGTCAATGAGCAGTTCTTC	.	TRBJ2-1	TRBD2	17	TRBV7-9
CASSFRDSNTEAFF	TGTGCCAGCAGCTTCCGGGACAGTAACACTGAAGCTTTCTTT	.	TRBJ1-1	TRBD1	14	TRBV5-4
CASSITPESYNEQFF	TGTGCCAGCAGTATAACTCCCGAATCCTACAATGAGCAGTTCTTC	.	TRBJ2-1	.	15	TRBV27
CASSPGGGPSSYNEQFF	TGTGCCAGCAGTCCCGGGGGGGGGCCCAGCTCCTACAATGAGCAGTTCTTC	.	TRBJ2-1	TRBD2	17	TRBV25-1
CACRGGGTDTQYF	TGTGCCTGCAGGGGAGGGGGCACAGATACGCAGTATTTT	.	TRBJ2-3	.	13	TRBV30
CASSSTNRVDTQYF	TGTGCCAGCAGTAGCACCAATAGGGTAGATACGCAGTATTTT	.	TRBJ2-3	.	14	TRBV27